The present entry profiles one T cell receptor beta chain with its context. The antigen is unknown. CD45RO-negative cells were positively selected for CCR7, leaving out terminally differentiated effector memory CD45RA+ cells. This sample was included in a study of shared clonotypes between healthy human individuals. The study's findings and limits: It was observed that 5% to 6% of naive CD4 clonotypes were shared across several donors.

Germline V lookup: CDR1 LNHNV, CDR2 YYDKDF (reference sequence). The CDR3 sequence is 12 residues long. Method: immunoSEQ multiplex PCR; TCRdb's copy keeps in-frame clones and lacks some. The table has 2 million to 2.5 million clones, approximately 94% seen once; the top ten hold roughly 1.1%. Specimen: naive CD8+ T cells sorted from blood. The V and J genes are TRBV15 and TRBJ2-5; TRBD2 might be the D (6 bases). The J call may not be correct, given that the DNA end is closer to TRBJ2-7. The sequence was obtained from a man aged 18-30 years in good health. This CDR3 is CATGHGGYEQYF. CDR3 DNA: TGTGCCACCGGCCACGGGGGCTACGAGCAGTACTTC.